What follows are 2 T cell receptor beta chains derived from one specimen sequenced in a study of identical twins. MiXCR was run by TCRdb on the 5' RACE reads, yielding one entry per CDR3 protein. This sample carries under 450,000 distinct CDR3 sequences, around 20% of them seen once, and the ten largest clones take less than 15%. Sequencing was done on a sample of naive T cells sorted from blood. Source of these receptors: a middle-aged man in good health.

Only a few counts were recorded for this clonotype. This sequence joins TRBV12-3 or TRBV12-4 and TRBJ1-2; TRBD1 matches 7 bases. The J segment lost 4 bases and the V segment lost 5 bases, leaving 7 bases of the junction unmatched. This CDR3 is 14 amino acids long. CDR3 sequence (DNA): TGTGCCAGCAGTCCACGGGACAGCCCCTATGGCTACACCTTC. It encodes CASSPRDSPYGYTF.

This clonotype occurred a few times. The genes are TRBV10-2 and TRBJ2-1; 11 bases line up with TRBD2. CDR3 size: 16 residues. CDR1 WSHSY and CDR2 SAAADI come from the germline V gene. Trimming at V came to 6 bases and at J to 5 bases, leaving 9 bases not matched to a gene. Here the CDR3 reads CASRLAGASKDNEQFF. The CDR3 DNA sequence: TGCGCCAGCAGACTAGCGGGGGCTTCCAAGGACAATGAGCAGTTCTTC.